These 18 T cell receptor beta chains were sequenced from one sample in a study of response to subunit inactivated influenza vaccine. TCRdb fed the RT-PCR reads into MiXCR, producing one record per CDR3 protein. The table lists about 520,000 distinct CDR3 sequences, 25% of them singletons, with approximately 2% in the top ten. Specimen: CD4+ T cells sorted from PBMCs, collected 4 to 6 days after vaccination. These receptors came from a man between 45 and 60 years old who received an inactivated influenza vaccine.

The DNA of the CDR3 is TGTGCCATCAGTGAGTCAGGACTAGTGAACTACAATGAGCAGTTCTTC. Translation: CAISESGLVNYNEQFF. The chain combines TRBV10-3 with TRBJ2-1; 7 nucleotides align to TRBD2. This CDR3 is built from 16 residues. Germline CDR1 and CDR2: ENHRY and SYGVKD. V shed 0 bases and J 3 bases; nucleotides not matched to a gene: 5.

This clonotype was observed a handful of times. The rearrangement uses TRBV3-1 and TRBJ2-3; the D gene is possibly TRBD2 (7 bases). CDR1 LGHDT and CDR2 YNNKEL come from the germline V gene (reference sequence). The CDR3 runs to 16 residues. The V and J ends lost 2 bases and 3 bases respectively, with 15 bases between them. The chain's CDR3 is CASSQYRGASTDTQYF. CDR3 in DNA: TGTGCCAGCAGCCAATATCGGGGGGCCTCGACAGATACGCAGTATTTT.

This clonotype turned up a few times. The genes are TRBV5-6 and TRBJ2-7; D possibly corresponds to TRBD2 (6 bases). V was pared by 0 bases and J by 3 bases, with 10 bases between. The CDR3 covers 14 residues. CDR1 and CDR2 (germline): SGHDT, YYEEEE. For the CDR3, the DNA is TGTGCCAGCAGCTTGGGCGGGGCGAACTACGAGCAGTACTTC. Translation: CASSLGGANYEQYF.

The genes are TRBV20-1 and TRBJ1-5; tentatively, D is TRBD1 (5 bases). The CDR3 sequence is 13 residues long. Trimming stripped 3 bases from V and 4 bases from J, with 10 bases between. From germline, CDR1 is DFQATT and CDR2 SNEGSKA (reference sequence). This CDR3 reads CSASSRVNQPQHF. DNA of the CDR3: TGCAGTGCTAGTAGCAGGGTGAATCAGCCCCAGCATTTT.

This clonotype was picked up a small number of times. The chain joins TRBV5-1 to TRBJ2-5; 12 bases match TRBD2. The germline V gene has CDR1 SGHRS and CDR2 YFSETQ. The ends lost 4 bases at V and 5 bases at J; junction bases unmatched: 15. The CDR3 is 18 amino acids. The CDR3 region is CASSPASGRALKIETQYF. CDR3 in DNA: TGCGCCAGCAGCCCAGCTAGCGGGAGGGCCCTTAAGATTGAGACCCAGTACTTC.

The gene calls are TRBV4-2 and TRBJ2-1; D gene unclear. V lost 2 bases, J lost 4 bases, and 12 bases lay in between. The length of the CDR3 is 15 residues. CDR1 is LGHNA and CDR2 is YNFKEQ in the germline V gene. In DNA, the CDR3 is TGTGCCAGCAGCCAATCTGGCGGACCTTACAATGAGCAGTTCTTC. It specifies CASSQSGGPYNEQFF.

The chain links TRBV6-5 to TRBJ1-2; unclear D gene. The V and J ends lost 3 bases and 10 bases respectively, with 9 bases between them. Germline V gene lookup returns CDR1 MNHEY and CDR2 SVGAGI. CDR3 length: 11 residues. In nucleotides, the CDR3 is TGTGCCAGCAGTTATCCTGGGGTCTACACCTTC. Protein product: CASSYPGVYTF.

The chain carries TRBV2 and TRBJ1-1; the match to TRBD1 covers 10 bases. The ends lost 7 bases at V and 1 base at J; junction bases unmatched: 6. This CDR3 is 15 amino acids long. Germline V lookup: CDR1 SNHLY, CDR2 FYNNEI. CDR3: CASTWTGGRNTEAFF. The DNA of the CDR3 is TGTGCCAGCACTTGGACAGGGGGAAGGAACACTGAAGCTTTCTTT.

This clonotype was observed a few times. The rearrangement joins TRBV20-1 to TRBJ1-1; D is ambiguous. Trimming pared 1 base from V and 6 bases from J, leaving 9 bases between. The CDR3 totals 12 residues. Germline CDR1 reads DFQATT; CDR2 reads SNEGSKA (reference sequence). CDR3 sequence reads: CSARGRLAEAFF. CDR3 DNA: TGCAGTGCTAGAGGACGGTTGGCTGAAGCTTTCTTT.

The chain has TRBV29-1 and TRBJ1-1; TRBD1 agrees at 7 bases. Germline CDR1 reads SQVTM; CDR2 reads ANQGSEA. This CDR3 has 13 amino acids. V lost 4 bases, J lost 10 bases, and 12 bases stayed unmatched. The DNA of the CDR3 is TGCAGCGTTGGTTTTCCGCACAGGGGCAGAGCTTTCTTT. Protein: CSVGFPHRGRAFF.

The rearrangement joins TRBV29-1 to TRBJ2-7; D gene ambiguous. Between the trimmed V and J ends, which lost 4 bases and 3 bases, there was a span of 10 bases. The CDR3 spans 12 residues. Germline V lookup: CDR1 SQVTM, CDR2 ANQGSEA. In DNA form, the CDR3 reads TGCAGCGTTGTTCAGGACCGCTACGAGCAGTACTTC. This sequence encodes CSVVQDRYEQYF.

This clonotype was seen once. J is TRBJ1-6 and V is TRBV14; unclear D gene. With 1 base removed from V and 10 bases from J, the gap between germline ends came to 11 bases. The CDR3 consists of 14 residues. The germline V gene has CDR1 SGHDN and CDR2 FVKESK. CDR3 loop: CASSQVEGRSPLHF. CDR3 DNA sequence: TGTGCCAGCAGCCAAGTTGAGGGCCGCTCACCCCTCCACTTT.

The chain has TRBV12-3 or TRBV12-4 and TRBJ2-3; TRBD2 agrees at 8 bases. The CDR3 extends over 17 amino acids. V gave up 0 bases and J gave up 2 bases; unmatched junction bases: 7. Here the CDR3 DNA reads TGTGCCAGCAGTTTAGCGCGGCTAGCGGGTTACACAGATACGCAGTATTTT. This encodes CASSLARLAGYTDTQYF.

This chain joins TRBV6-1 and TRBJ1-1; D call uncertain. CDR3 length equals 14 residues. The germline CDR1 and CDR2 sequences are MNHNS and SASEGT. The V end was cut by 7 bases, the J end by 5 bases, with 17 bases between. CDR3 sequence (DNA): TGTGCCAGCAAAAAGCCGGGCCCGGTTACTGAAGCTTTCTTT. Residues: CASKKPGPVTEAFF.

This clonotype was observed a few times. This sequence joins TRBV27 and TRBJ1-6, with a tentative D call TRBD1 (6 bases). CDR1 and CDR2 from the germline V gene are MNHEY and SMNVEV (reference sequence). The V gene lost 3 bases and the J gene lost 10 bases, with 19 bases spanning the gap. The CDR3 is made up of 16 amino acids. CDR3 loop: CASSFGQGQGGSPLHF. CDR3 nucleotide sequence: TGTGCCAGCAGTTTTGGCCAGGGGCAGGGAGGCTCACCCCTCCACTTT.

As for this clonotype: Germline is not matched at one junction end, which may reflect a read error. The gene calls are TRBV7-2 and TRBJ2-1, with 11 bases fitting TRBD2. CDR1 and CDR2 (germline): SGHTA, FQGNSA. CDR3 length equals 15 residues. The CDR3 DNA reads TGTGCCAGCAGGACCGGGACTAGCGGTTACAATGTGCAGTTCTTC. It translates to CASRTGTSGYNVQFF.

The rearrangement joins TRBV7-9 to TRBJ2-3, with 7 positions matching TRBD1. Germline V lookup: CDR1 SEHNR, CDR2 FQNEAQ (reference sequence). CDR3 length: 15 amino acids. With V trimmed by 5 bases and J by 0 bases, 5 bases remained unmatched. CDR3 coding DNA: TGTGCCAGCAGCGACGAGGGGGCTAGCACAGATACGCAGTATTTT. Translation gives CASSDEGASTDTQYF.

The rearrangement joins TRBV9 to TRBJ2-2; D not resolved. Trimming left V 0 bases short and J 4 bases short, with 7 bases between. The V gene's germline CDR1 is SGDLS and CDR2 YYNGEE. The length of the CDR3 is 14 residues. The CDR3 DNA reads TGTGCCAGCAGCGTAGTCGAGAGCACCGGGGAGCTGTTTTTT. It yields the protein CASSVVESTGELFF.